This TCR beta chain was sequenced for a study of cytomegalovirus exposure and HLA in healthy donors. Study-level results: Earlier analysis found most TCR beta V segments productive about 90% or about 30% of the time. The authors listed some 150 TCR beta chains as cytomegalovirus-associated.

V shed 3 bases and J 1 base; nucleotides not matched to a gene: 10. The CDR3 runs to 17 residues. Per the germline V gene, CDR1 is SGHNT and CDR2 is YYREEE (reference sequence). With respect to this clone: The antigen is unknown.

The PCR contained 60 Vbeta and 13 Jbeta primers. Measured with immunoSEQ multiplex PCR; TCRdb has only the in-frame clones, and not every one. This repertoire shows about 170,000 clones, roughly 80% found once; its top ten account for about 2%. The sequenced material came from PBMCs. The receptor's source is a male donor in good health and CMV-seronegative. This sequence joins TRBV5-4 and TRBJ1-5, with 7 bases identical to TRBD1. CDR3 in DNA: TGTGCCAGCAGCTATAGATCTGGGACAGCGAGCAATCAGCCCCAGCATTTT. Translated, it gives CASSYRSGTASNQPQHF.